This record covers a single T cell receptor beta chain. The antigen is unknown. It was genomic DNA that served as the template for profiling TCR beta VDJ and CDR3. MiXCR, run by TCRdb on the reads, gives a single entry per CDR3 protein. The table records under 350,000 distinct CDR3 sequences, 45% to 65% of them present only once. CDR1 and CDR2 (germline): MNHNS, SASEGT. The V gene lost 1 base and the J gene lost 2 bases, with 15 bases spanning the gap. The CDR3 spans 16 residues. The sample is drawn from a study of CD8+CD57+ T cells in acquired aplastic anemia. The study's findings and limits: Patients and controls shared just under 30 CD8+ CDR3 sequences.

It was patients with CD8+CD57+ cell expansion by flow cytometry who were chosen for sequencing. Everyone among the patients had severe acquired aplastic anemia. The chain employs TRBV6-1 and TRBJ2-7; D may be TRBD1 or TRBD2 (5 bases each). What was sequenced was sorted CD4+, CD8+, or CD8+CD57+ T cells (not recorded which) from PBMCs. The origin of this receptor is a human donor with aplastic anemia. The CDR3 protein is CASSEEGTGQAYEQYF. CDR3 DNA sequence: TGTGCCAGCAGTGAAGAGGGGACGGGTCAAGCCTACGAGCAGTACTTC.